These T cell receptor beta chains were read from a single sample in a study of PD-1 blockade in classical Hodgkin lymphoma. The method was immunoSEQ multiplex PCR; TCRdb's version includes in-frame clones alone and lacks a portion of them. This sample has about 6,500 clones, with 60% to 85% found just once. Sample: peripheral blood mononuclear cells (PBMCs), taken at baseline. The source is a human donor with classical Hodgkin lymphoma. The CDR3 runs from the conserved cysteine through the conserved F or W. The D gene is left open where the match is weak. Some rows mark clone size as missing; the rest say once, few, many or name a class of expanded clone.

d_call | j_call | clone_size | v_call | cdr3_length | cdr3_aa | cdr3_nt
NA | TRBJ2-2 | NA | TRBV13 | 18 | CASSAIKLPELNTGELFF | TGTGCCAGCAGCGCAATAAAACTTCCGGAACTTAACACCGGGGAGCTGTTTTTT
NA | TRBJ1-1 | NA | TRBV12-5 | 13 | CASGSPTGREAFF | TGTGCTAGTGGTTCCCCGACAGGACGAGAAGCTTTCTTT
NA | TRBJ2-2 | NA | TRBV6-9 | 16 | CASSVGPRLRAGELFF | TGTGCCAGCAGCGTCGGACCTAGGTTGAGGGCCGGGGAGCTGTTTTTT
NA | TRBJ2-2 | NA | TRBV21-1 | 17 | CASSTAIAGPLKGELFF | TGTGCCAGCAGCACGGCAATAGCGGGACCTCTGAAGGGGGAGCTGTTTTTT
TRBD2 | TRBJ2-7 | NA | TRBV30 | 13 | CAWSAGLVFEQYF | TGTGCCTGGAGTGCGGGACTAGTCTTCGAGCAGTACTTC
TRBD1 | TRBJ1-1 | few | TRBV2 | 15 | CASRQQGTMNTEAFF | TGTGCCAGCAGGCAACAGGGGACCATGAACACTGAAGCTTTCTTT
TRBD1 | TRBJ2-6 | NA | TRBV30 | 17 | CAWSVSGTASGANVLTF | TGTGCCTGGAGTGTCTCCGGGACAGCTTCTGGGGCCAACGTCCTGACTTTC
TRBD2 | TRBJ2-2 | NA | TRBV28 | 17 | CASSFASGLGTAGELFF | TGTGCCAGCAGTTTCGCCTCCGGACTAGGAACGGCCGGGGAGCTGTTTTTT
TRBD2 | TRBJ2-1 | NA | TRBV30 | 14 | CAHKRLAQDNEQFF | TGTGCCCACAAAAGACTAGCTCAAGACAATGAGCAGTTCTTC
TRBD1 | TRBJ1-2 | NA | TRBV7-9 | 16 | CASSASRDRGFYGYTF | TGTGCCAGCAGCGCGTCCCGGGACAGGGGCTTTTATGGCTACACCTTC
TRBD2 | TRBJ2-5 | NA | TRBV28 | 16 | CASSTQGAGTQETQYF | TGTGCCAGCAGTACCCAAGGAGCGGGAACCCAAGAGACCCAGTACTTC
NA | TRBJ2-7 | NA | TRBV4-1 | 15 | CASSQGSQVYYEQYF | TGCGCCAGCAGCCAAGGATCCCAGGTATACTACGAGCAGTACTTC
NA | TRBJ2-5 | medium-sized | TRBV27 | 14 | CASRPRPLMETQYF | TGTGCCAGCAGACCAAGACCCTTAATGGAGACCCAGTACTTC
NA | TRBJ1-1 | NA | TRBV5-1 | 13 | CASSFRVNTEAFF | TGCGCCAGCAGTTTTCGGGTGAACACTGAAGCTTTCTTT
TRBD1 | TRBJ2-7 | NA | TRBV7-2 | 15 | CASSLARTGSYEQYF | TGTGCCAGCAGCTTAGCCCGGACAGGGAGCTACGAGCAGTACTTC
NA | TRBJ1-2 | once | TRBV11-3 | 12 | CASSLDRYGYTF | TGTGCCAGCAGCTTAGATCGCTATGGCTACACCTTC
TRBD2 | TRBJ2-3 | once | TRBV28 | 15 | CASSPSGRAGDTQYF | TGTGCCAGCAGCCCAAGCGGGAGGGCCGGGGATACGCAGTATTTT
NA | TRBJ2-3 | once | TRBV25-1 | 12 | CASSELGSTQYF | TGTGCCAGCAGTGAACTGGGGTCTACGCAGTATTTT
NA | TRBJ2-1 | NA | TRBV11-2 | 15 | CASSLNREGYNEQFF | TGTGCCAGCAGCTTAAACAGGGAAGGGTACAATGAGCAGTTCTTC
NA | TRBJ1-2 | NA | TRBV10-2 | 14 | CASSELGPDYGYTF | TGCGCCAGCAGTGAGTTGGGTCCCGACTATGGCTACACCTTC
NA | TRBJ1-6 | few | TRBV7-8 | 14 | CASSKTGTVTPLHF | TGTGCCAGCAGCAAAACCGGGACTGTAACACCCCTCCACTTT
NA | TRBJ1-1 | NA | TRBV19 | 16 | CASSIDLGRVDTEAFF | TGTGCCAGTAGTATAGATTTGGGCAGGGTCGACACTGAAGCTTTCTTT
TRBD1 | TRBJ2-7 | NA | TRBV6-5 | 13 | CASRPGQVYEQYF | TGTGCCAGCAGACCGGGACAGGTCTACGAGCAGTACTTC
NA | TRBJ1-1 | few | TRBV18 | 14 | CASSPPQDRAEAFF | TGTGCCAGCTCACCACCACAGGATCGAGCTGAAGCTTTCTTT
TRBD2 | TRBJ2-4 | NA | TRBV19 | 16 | CASSVTSGRRGNIQYF | TGTGCCAGTAGTGTGACTAGCGGGAGGAGGGGAAACATTCAGTACTTC
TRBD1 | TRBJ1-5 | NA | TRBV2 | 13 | CASTGQGNQPQHF | TGTGCCAGCACGGGACAGGGTAATCAGCCCCAGCATTTT
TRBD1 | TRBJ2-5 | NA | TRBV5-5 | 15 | CASSPGDRVSETQYF | TGTGCCAGCAGCCCCGGAGACAGGGTCAGTGAGACCCAGTACTTC
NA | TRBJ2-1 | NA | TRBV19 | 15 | CASSRRDFGLNEQFF | TGTGCCAGTAGTAGACGGGACTTTGGACTCAATGAGCAGTTCTTC
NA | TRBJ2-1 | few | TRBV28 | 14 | CASSFHEGRNEQFF | TGTGCCAGCAGTTTCCACGAGGGTAGGAATGAGCAGTTCTTC
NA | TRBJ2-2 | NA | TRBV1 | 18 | CTSSPLGYGRGEHRGAVF | TGCACCAGCAGCCCCCTTGGGTACGGCCGGGGAGAACACCGGGGAGCTGTTTTT
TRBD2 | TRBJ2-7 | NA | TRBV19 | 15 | CASRPQLASSYEQYF | TGTGCCAGTAGGCCCCAACTAGCGAGCTCCTACGAGCAGTACTTC
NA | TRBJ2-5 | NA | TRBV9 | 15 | CASSVDGVRTKTQYF | TGTGCCAGCAGCGTAGACGGGGTTCGCACGAAGACCCAGTACTTC
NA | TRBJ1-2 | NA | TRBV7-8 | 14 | CASSLGGTYYGYTF | TGTGCCAGCAGCTTAGGGGGGACCTATTATGGCTACACCTTC
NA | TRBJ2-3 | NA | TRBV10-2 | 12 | CASSPQSDTQYF | TGCGCCAGCAGTCCCCAATCAGATACGCAGTATTTT
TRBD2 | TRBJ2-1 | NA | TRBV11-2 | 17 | CASSSRVLARSYNEQFF | TGTGCCAGCAGCTCCCGCGTACTAGCGAGATCCTACAATGAGCAGTTCTTC
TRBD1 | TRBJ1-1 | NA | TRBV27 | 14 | CASKRDRAGTEAFF | TGTGCCAGCAAACGCGACAGGGCGGGCACTGAAGCTTTCTTT
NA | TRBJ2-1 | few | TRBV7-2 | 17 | CASSSGGHWADRDEQFF | TGTGCCAGCAGCTCCGGGGGGCATTGGGCCGACCGGGATGAGCAGTTCTTC
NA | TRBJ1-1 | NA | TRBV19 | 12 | CASSTWTQEAFF | TGTGCCAGTAGTACCTGGACACAAGAAGCTTTCTTT
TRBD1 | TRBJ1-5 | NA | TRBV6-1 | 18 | CASSGGTGAVYSNQPQHF | TGTGCCAGCAGTGGGGGGACAGGGGCCGTTTATAGCAATCAGCCCCAGCATTTT
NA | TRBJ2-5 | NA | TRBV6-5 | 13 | CASSYRTLETQYF | TGTGCCAGCAGTTATCGGACTCTAGAGACCCAGTACTTC
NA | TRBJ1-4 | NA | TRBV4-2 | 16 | CASSQVRGQGGEKLFF | TGTGCCAGCAGCCAAGTCCGAGGGCAGGGCGGGGAAAAACTGTTTTTT
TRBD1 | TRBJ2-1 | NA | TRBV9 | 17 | CASSPRTGGLTRNEQFF | TGTGCCAGCAGCCCGCGGACAGGGGGCTTGACTCGGAATGAGCAGTTCTTC
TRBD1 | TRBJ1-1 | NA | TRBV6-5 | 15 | CASGMGTGGHTEAFF | TGTGCCAGCGGTATGGGGACAGGGGGCCACACTGAAGCTTTCTTT
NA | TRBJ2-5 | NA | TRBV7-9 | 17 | CASSLRRVVGTGETQYF | TGTGCCAGCAGTCTCAGACGGGTGGTAGGGACTGGGGAGACCCAGTACTTC
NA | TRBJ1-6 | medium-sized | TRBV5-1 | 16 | CASSQGHGDYNSPLHF | TGCGCCAGCAGCCAGGGACACGGCGACTATAATTCACCCCTCCACTTT
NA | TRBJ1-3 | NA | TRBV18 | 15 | CASSPVLGSGNTIYF | TGTGCCAGCTCACCAGTGCTCGGCTCTGGAAACACCATATATTTT
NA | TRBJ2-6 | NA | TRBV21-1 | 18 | CASSKFGGICSGANVLTF | TGTGCCAGCAGCAAATTTGGAGGCATCTGCTCTGGGGCCAACGTCCTGACTTTC
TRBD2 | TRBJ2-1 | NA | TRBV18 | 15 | CASSPFGTTGNEQFF | TGTGCCAGCTCGCCATTCGGGACTACCGGCAATGAGCAGTTCTTC
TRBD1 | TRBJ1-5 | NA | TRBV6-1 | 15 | CASSEAPGGNQPQHF | TGTGCCAGCAGTGAAGCCCCAGGGGGTAATCAGCCCCAGCATTTT
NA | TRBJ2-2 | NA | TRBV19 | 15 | CASRSGGVNTGELFF | TGTGCCAGCCGCTCAGGAGGGGTAAATACCGGGGAGCTGTTTTTT
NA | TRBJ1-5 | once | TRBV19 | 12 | CASSTGNQPQHF | TGTGCCAGTAGTACCGGTAATCAGCCCCAGCATTTT
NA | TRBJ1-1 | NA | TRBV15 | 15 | CATSRDRAENTEAFF | TGTGCCACCAGCAGAGATCGGGCAGAGAACACTGAAGCTTTCTTT
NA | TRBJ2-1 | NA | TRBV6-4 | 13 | CASSVSQGQEQFF | TGTGCCAGCAGTGTTTCCCAGGGGCAGGAGCAGTTCTTC
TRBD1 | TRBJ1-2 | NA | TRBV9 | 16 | CASSVGDREWLGGYTF | TGTGCCAGCAGCGTAGGGGACAGAGAATGGCTCGGGGGCTACACCTTC
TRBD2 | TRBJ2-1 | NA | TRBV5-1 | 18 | CASSFLTAGTSGNNEQFF | TGCGCCAGCAGCTTCCTCACGGCCGGGACTAGCGGGAACAATGAGCAGTTCTTC